This TCR beta chain was captured by sequencing in a study of blood T cell repertoires in COVID-19. Study background: The United States, Italy and Spain were the sources of the acute and convalescent COVID-19 samples. The cDNA or gDNA used as material had been derived from T cells, B-cell-depleted T cells, or PBMCs.

As processed by the authors: Amplified reference gene primers provided the basis for estimating nucleated cell counts. Sequencing was performed with immunoSEQ multiplex PCR; in TCRdb, only in-frame clones are kept and a portion is missing. That table supplies the V and J calls and clone size; D and trimming were determined from the DNA. The sample has about 170,000 clones, around 81% seen once; the top ten hold about 2.7%. V lost 0 bases and J lost 11; bases outside the gene matches: 2. The length of the CDR3 is 14 residues. Looked up from germline, CDR1 is MGHRA and CDR2 is YSYEKL. This sequence was found in a human donor with acute or convalescent COVID-19. The donor label of this sample is uncertain. Sequences were obtained from peripheral blood. The gene calls are TRBV4-1 and TRBJ1-4; 11 bases are shared with TRBD1. The CDR3 sequence is CASSQEDRGRKLFF. The CDR3 DNA reads as TGCGCCAGCAGCCAAGAGGACAGGGGGCGGAAACTGTTTTTT.